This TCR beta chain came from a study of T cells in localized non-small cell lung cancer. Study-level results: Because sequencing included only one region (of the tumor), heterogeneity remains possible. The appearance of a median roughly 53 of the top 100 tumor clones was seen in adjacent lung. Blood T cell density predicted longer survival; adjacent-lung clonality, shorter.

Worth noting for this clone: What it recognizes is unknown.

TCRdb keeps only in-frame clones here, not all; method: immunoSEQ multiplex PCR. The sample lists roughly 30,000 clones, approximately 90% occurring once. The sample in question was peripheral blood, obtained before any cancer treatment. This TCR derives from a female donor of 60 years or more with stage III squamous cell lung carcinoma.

CDR3 in DNA: TGTGCCAGCAGCGTAGACCACACCGGGGAGCTGTTTTTT. Its translation is CASSVDHTGELFF. The chain carries TRBV9 and TRBJ2-2; D remains ambiguous. The CDR3 has 13 residues. The V gene lost 0 bases and the J gene lost 3 bases, with 3 bases spanning the gap. The germline gives CDR1 SGDLS, CDR2 YYNGEE. Variable domain in full (rest from reference TRBV9 and TRBJ2-2): DSGVTQTPKHLITATGQRVTLRCSPRSGDLSVYWYQQSLDQGLQFLIQYYNGEERAKGNILERFSAQQFPDLHSELNLSSLELGDSALYFCASSVDHTGELFFGEGSRLTVL.